Listed here are 18 T cell receptor beta chains from one sample, sequenced in a study of T-cell reconstitution after alpha-beta-depleted transplantation in children. The library targeted TCRbeta and was prepared with unique molecular identifiers. One entry per CDR3 protein results from TCRdb running MiXCR on the PCR reads. Of around 250,000 distinct CDR3 sequences in the sample, 9.5% to 10% were seen once. The starting material was PBMCs from the stem cell graft donor, obtained from the stem cell graft. The receptors here all came from a human donor who donated a stem cell graft to a child with SCID.

This clonotype was seen at least ten times. The chain employs TRBV27 and TRBJ2-7; weak D call: TRBD1 (6 bases). The germline V gene encodes CDR1 MNHEY and CDR2 SMNVEV (reference sequence). This CDR3 has 13 residues. V lost 7 bases and J 3 bases, leaving 13 bases between the germline ends. The CDR3: CASKKDRNYEQYF. CDR3 nucleotides: TGTGCCAGCAAGAAAGACAGGAACTACGAGCAGTACTTC.

This clonotype was seen a few times. As DNA, the CDR3 is TGTGCCAGCAGTGACTCGAGTAAACCATGGGGCGGCTACACCTTC. The encoded protein is CASSDSSKPWGGYTF. The chain couples TRBV6-4 to TRBJ1-2, with D possibly being TRBD1 (5 bases). Trimming stripped 0 bases from V and 8 bases from J, with 16 bases between. The CDR3 has 15 residues. CDR1 is MRHNA, CDR2 SNTAGT, per germline.

V gene TRBV5-1 combines with J gene TRBJ1-1; no firm D call. V lost 0 bases to trimming and J lost 1 base, with 10 bases between them. The germline V gene encodes CDR1 SGHRS and CDR2 YFSETQ. This CDR3 spans 15 amino acids. The CDR3 nucleotides are TGCGCCAGCAGCTTGGCCCCGACGGGGAACACTGAAGCTTTCTTT. Amino acids: CASSLAPTGNTEAFF.

This clonotype has at least ten counts. This chain joins TRBV9 and TRBJ2-3; TRBD2 matches at 14 bases. The CDR3 consists of 17 residues. The J segment lost 1 base and the V segment lost 4 bases, leaving 5 bases of the junction unmatched. Germline assignment: CDR1 SGDLS and CDR2 YYNGEE. The CDR3 nucleotides read TGTGCCAGCAGCTACGGACTAGCGGGGGGACGCACAGATACGCAGTATTTT. It specifies CASSYGLAGGRTDTQYF.

The sample holds a few counts of this clonotype. V gene TRBV12-3 or TRBV12-4 combines with J gene TRBJ2-3; 12 nucleotides match TRBD2. V shed 4 bases and J 4 bases; nucleotides not matched to a gene: 9. This CDR3 spans 17 amino acids. The CDR3 nucleotides are TGTGCCAGCAGTTCTAGCGGGGGGGCGCCCACGGCAGATACGCAGTATTTT. This gives the protein CASSSSGGAPTADTQYF.

This clonotype came up many times. J is TRBJ2-7 and V is TRBV10-3; 7 bases are shared with TRBD1. Trimming took 5 bases from V and 9 from J; bases not matched to a gene: 10. The CDR3 loop spans 13 amino acids. Germline V lookup: CDR1 ENHRY, CDR2 SYGVKD. CDR3 sequence reads: CAISSDRVGGQYF. CDR3 nucleotides: TGTGCCATCAGTTCTGACAGGGTTGGAGGGCAGTACTTC.

This sequence joins TRBV3-1 and TRBJ2-1; TRBD2 aligns across 8 bases. Germline CDR1 and CDR2: LGHDT and YNNKEL (reference sequence). CDR3 length equals 16 residues. Trimming removed 4 bases from V and 3 bases from J; junction bases left unmatched: 8. CDR3 sequence reads: CASSRNRGGLYNEQFF. The CDR3, as DNA: TGTGCCAGCAGCCGCAATCGGGGGGGCCTCTACAATGAGCAGTTCTTC.

V and J are TRBV19 and TRBJ1-6; TRBD1 might be the D (5 bases). Germline V gene data show CDR1 as LNHDA and CDR2 as SQIVND (reference sequence). The length of the CDR3 is 13 residues. Between the trimmed V and J ends, which lost 0 bases and 9 bases, there was a span of 6 bases. The CDR3 nucleotides are TGTGCCAGTAGTATAGACAGGGTTTCACCCCTCCACTTT. Residues: CASSIDRVSPLHF.

This clonotype was observed a few times. The chain couples TRBV4-1 to TRBJ2-7, with TRBD1 matching over 7 bases. The CDR3 consists of 13 residues. With 5 bases clipped from V and 3 bases from J, the junction kept 4 bases outside the gene matches. CDR1 and CDR2 from the germline V gene are MGHRA and YSYEKL. Here the CDR3 DNA reads TGCGCCAGCAGCGAGGACAGGTACTACGAGCAGTACTTC. It translates to CASSEDRYYEQYF.

This clonotype was counted only a few times. The chain has TRBV12-3 or TRBV12-4 and TRBJ2-1; TRBD1 agrees at 11 bases. With V trimmed by 4 bases and J by 2 bases, 7 bases remained unmatched. The CDR3 is 17 residues long. The CDR3: CASSSLGQGGTYNEQFF. The CDR3 DNA follows: TGTGCCAGCAGTTCCCTGGGACAGGGGGGGACCTACAATGAGCAGTTCTTC.

This clonotype was found a few times. The V and J genes are TRBV24-1 and TRBJ2-1; TRBD1 agrees at 9 bases. This CDR3 contains 14 residues. Germline values: CDR1 KGHDR, CDR2 SFDVKD. Losses at the gene ends were 5 bases for V and 8 bases for J; bases not matched to a gene: 6. The DNA of the CDR3 is TGTGCCACCAGTGGGACAGGGGTAAGGGATGAGCAGTTCTTC. Translated: CATSGTGVRDEQFF.

This clonotype was detected only a few times. The J gene is TRBJ1-1, the V gene TRBV27; D might be TRBD1 (5 bases). The CDR3 is made up of 15 amino acids. V lost 1 base, J lost 3 bases, and 12 bases lay in between. Germline CDR1 reads MNHEY; CDR2 reads SMNVEV (reference sequence). The CDR3 region has the DNA TGTGCCAGCAGTTTATTGGCAGGGTGGGACACTGAAGCTTTCTTT. This codes for CASSLLAGWDTEAFF.

This clonotype was detected ten times or more. CDR3 coding DNA: TGTGCCAGCAGCTTGGACATAGCGGGTTACACCGGGGAGCTGTTTTTT. Translation: CASSLDIAGYTGELFF. The chain combines TRBV5-6 with TRBJ2-2, with 7 bases fitting TRBD2. V shed 0 bases, J shed 3 bases, and the junction held 5 bases outside the gene matches. This CDR3 is built from 16 residues. The V gene's germline CDR1 is SGHDT and CDR2 YYEEEE.

This clonotype was picked up many times. The CDR3 region is CASSPVAGFYNEQFF. Written as DNA, the CDR3 is TGCGCCAGCAGCCCAGTAGCGGGGTTCTACAATGAGCAGTTCTTC. The chain has TRBV5-1 and TRBJ2-1, with TRBD2 matching over 8 bases. The germline CDR1 and CDR2 sequences are SGHRS and YFSETQ. This CDR3 has 15 residues. J was trimmed by 3 bases and V by 4 bases; bases with no gene match: 6.

Ten or more counts support this clonotype. The V and J genes are TRBV10-3 and TRBJ1-1, with 9 bases that match TRBD1. CDR1 is ENHRY and CDR2 is SYGVKD in the germline V gene. The CDR3 runs to 14 residues. Losses at the gene ends were 2 bases for V and 4 bases for J; bases not matched to a gene: 2. CDR3 sequence (DNA): TGTGCCATCAGTGAGGGACAGGGGAGCACTGAAGCTTTCTTT. Translation: CAISEGQGSTEAFF.

The chain uses TRBV20-1 and TRBJ1-1; D perhaps matches TRBD1 (5 bases). The V end lost 6 bases, the J end lost 10 bases, and 12 bases lay between the germline ends. The CDR3 totals 10 residues. Germline V gene data show CDR1 as DFQATT and CDR2 as SNEGSKA (reference sequence). For the CDR3, the DNA is TGCAGTGCAAAAGACAGCGGAGCTTTCTTT. The encoded protein is CSAKDSGAFF.

The chain combines TRBV10-1 with TRBJ2-2, with 7 nucleotides matching TRBD2. Unmatched junction bases numbered 7, after V lost 7 bases and J lost 5 bases. CDR1 is WNHNN, CDR2 SYGVQD, per germline (reference sequence). This CDR3 spans 14 amino acids. Here the CDR3 DNA reads TGCGCCAGCAAGGACGACGGGGGGACCGGGGAGCTGTTTTTT. Protein sequence: CASKDDGGTGELFF.

Of note for this clonotype: Sequence at one end of the junction differs from germline and may be a read error. The rearrangement uses TRBV20-1 and TRBJ2-5; D remains ambiguous. There are 11 residues in the CDR3. In germline, CDR1 is DFQATT, CDR2 SNEGSKA (reference sequence). In nucleotides, the CDR3 is TGCAGTGCGGCGACTCTGGAGACCAAGTACTTC. It encodes CSAATLETKYF.